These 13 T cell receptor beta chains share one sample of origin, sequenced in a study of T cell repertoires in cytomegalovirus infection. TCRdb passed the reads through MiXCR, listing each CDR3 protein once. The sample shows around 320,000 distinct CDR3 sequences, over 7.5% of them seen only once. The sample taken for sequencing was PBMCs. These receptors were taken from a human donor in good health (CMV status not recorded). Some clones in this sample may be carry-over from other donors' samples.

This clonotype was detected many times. Here the CDR3 DNA reads TGTGCCAGTGGGGAGAATTCACCCCTCCACTTT. This translates into CASGENSPLHF. The chain links TRBV19 to TRBJ1-6; no definite D call. Deletions cut 8 bases from V and 7 bases from J, with 6 bases between. Per germline, CDR1 LNHDA and CDR2 SQIVND (reference sequence). The CDR3 extends over 11 amino acids.

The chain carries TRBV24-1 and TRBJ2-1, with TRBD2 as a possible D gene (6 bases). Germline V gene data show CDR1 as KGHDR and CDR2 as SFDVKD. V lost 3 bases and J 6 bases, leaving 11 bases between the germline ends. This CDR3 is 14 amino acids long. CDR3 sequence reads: CATSDVTSSNEQFF. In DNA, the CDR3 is TGTGCCACCAGTGATGTCACTAGCAGCAATGAGCAGTTCTTC.

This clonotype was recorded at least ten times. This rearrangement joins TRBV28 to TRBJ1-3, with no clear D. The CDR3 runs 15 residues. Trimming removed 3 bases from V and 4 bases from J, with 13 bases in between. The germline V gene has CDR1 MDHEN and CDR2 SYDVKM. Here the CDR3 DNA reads TGTGCCAGCAGTTTGCCGCGAAGTGGGGGAAACACCATATATTTT. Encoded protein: CASSLPRSGGNTIYF.

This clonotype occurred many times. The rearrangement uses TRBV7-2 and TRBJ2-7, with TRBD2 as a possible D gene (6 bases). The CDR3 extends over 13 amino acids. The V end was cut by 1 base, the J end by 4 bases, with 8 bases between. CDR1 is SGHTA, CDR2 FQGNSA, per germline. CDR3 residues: CASSLELAYEQYF. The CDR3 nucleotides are TGTGCCAGCAGCTTAGAGCTAGCGTACGAGCAGTACTTC.

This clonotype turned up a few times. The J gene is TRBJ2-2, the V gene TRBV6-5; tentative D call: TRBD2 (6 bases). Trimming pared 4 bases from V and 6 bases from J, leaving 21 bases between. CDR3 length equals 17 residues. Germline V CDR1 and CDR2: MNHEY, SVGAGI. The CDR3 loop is CASSSGLPLGHSGELFF. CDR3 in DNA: TGTGCCAGCAGTTCGGGACTGCCCCTGGGCCATTCCGGGGAGCTGTTTTTT.

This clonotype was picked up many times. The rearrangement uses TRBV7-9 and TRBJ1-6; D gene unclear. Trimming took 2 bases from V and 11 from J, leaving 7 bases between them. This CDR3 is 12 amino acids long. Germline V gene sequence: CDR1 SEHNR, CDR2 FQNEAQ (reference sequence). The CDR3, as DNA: TGTGCCAGCAGCTTACTCGGGGCACCCCTCCACTTT. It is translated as CASSLLGAPLHF.

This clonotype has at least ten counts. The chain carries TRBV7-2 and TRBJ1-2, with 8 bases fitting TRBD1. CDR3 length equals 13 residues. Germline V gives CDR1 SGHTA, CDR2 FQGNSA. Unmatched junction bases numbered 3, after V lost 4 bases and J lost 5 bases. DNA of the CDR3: TGTGCCAGCAGCTCCCGGACAGGGTATGGCTACACCTTC. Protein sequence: CASSSRTGYGYTF.

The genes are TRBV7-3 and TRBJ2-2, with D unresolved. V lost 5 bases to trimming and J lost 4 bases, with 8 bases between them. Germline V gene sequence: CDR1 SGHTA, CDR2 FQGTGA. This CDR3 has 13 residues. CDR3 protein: CASSLPSTGELFF. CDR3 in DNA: TGTGCCAGCAGCCTACCTTCCACCGGGGAGCTGTTTTTT.

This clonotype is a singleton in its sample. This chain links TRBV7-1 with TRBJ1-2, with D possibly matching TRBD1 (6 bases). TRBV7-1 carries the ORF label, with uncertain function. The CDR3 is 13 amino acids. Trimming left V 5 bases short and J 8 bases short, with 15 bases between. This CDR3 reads CASSDKATGGYTF. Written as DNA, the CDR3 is TGTGCCAGCAGCGATAAAGCGACAGGCGGCTACACCTTC.

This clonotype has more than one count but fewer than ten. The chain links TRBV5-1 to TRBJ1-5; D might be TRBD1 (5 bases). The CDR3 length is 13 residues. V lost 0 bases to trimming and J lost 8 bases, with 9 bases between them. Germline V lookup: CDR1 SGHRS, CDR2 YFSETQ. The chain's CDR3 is CASSLAGGEPQHF. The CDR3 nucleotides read TGCGCCAGCAGCTTGGCCGGGGGGGAGCCCCAGCATTTT.

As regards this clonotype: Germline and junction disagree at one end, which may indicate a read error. CDR3 sequence reads: CASSEGLTDTRYF. The CDR3 region has the DNA TGCGCCAGCAGTGAGGGTCTCACAGATACGCGGTATTTT. This chain connects TRBV10-1 to TRBJ2-3; D uncertain. Germline values: CDR1 WNHNN, CDR2 SYGVQD (reference sequence). The CDR3 covers 13 residues.

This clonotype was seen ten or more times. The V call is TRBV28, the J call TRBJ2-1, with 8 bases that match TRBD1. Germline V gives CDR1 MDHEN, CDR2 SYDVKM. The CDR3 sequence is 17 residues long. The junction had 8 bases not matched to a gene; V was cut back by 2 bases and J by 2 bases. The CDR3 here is CASSLRLYRGAYNEQFF. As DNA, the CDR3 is TGTGCCAGCAGTTTAAGGTTGTACAGGGGGGCCTACAATGAGCAGTTCTTC.

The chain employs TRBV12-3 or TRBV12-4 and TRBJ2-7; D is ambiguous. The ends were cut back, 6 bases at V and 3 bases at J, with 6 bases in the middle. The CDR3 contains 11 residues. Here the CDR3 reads CASRGYYEQYF. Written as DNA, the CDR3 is TGTGCCAGCAGGGGGTACTACGAGCAGTACTTC.